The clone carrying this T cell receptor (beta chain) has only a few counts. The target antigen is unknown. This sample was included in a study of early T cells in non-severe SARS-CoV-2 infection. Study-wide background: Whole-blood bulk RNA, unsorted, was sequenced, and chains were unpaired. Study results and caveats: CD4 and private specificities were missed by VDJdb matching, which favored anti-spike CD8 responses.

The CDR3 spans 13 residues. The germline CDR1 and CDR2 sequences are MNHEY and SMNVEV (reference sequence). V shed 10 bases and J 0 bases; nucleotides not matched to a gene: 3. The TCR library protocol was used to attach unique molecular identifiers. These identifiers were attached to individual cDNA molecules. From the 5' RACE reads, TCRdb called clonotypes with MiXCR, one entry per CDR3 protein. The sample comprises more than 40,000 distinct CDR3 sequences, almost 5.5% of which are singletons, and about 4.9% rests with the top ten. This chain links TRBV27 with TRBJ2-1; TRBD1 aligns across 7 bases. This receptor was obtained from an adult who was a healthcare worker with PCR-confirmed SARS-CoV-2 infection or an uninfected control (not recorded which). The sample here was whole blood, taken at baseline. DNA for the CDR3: TGTGCCACACAGGGGAGCTCCTACAATGAGCAGTTCTTC. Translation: CATQGSSYNEQFF.